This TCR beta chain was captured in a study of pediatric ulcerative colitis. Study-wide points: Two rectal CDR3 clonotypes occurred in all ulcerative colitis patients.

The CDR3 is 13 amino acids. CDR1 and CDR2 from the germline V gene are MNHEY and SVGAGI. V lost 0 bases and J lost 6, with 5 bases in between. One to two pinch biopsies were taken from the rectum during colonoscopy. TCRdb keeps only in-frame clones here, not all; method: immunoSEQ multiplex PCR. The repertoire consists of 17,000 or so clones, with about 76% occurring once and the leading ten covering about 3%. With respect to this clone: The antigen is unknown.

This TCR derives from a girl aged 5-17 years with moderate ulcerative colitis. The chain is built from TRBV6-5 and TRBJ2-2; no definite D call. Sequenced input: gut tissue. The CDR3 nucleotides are TGTGCCAGCAGTTACTCGATGGCCGGGGAGCTGTTTTTT. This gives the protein CASSYSMAGELFF.